These 4 T cell receptor beta chains came from one sample sequenced in a study of long-term antiretroviral therapy in people with HIV. The immunoSEQ assay was v3.0, run at survey level. Repertoires were generated with immunoSEQ multiplex PCR, while TCRdb's copy carries only in-frame clones and drops some. The sample gives roughly 37,000 clones, roughly 80% of which show up once; under 7% is in the top ten. The sequences come from unsorted PBMCs, collected 3.4 years after starting antiretroviral therapy. Receptors were obtained from a man aged 25-40 years with HIV.

By frequency in the sample, this clone is medium-sized. V and J are TRBV7-9 and TRBJ1-1; D uncertain. Trimming stripped 1 base from V and 3 bases from J, with 6 bases between. This CDR3 spans 13 amino acids. Germline CDR1 SEHNR, CDR2 FQNEAQ (reference sequence). Here the CDR3 reads CASSLGGHTEAFF. Written as DNA, the CDR3 is TGTGCCAGCAGCTTAGGCGGTCACACTGAAGCTTTCTTT.

The gene calls are TRBV7-2 and TRBJ2-3; D is possibly TRBD2 (6 bases). The CDR3 length is 15 residues. Germline V lookup: CDR1 SGHTA, CDR2 FQGNSA. V dropped 1 base and J dropped 1 base, with 9 bases sitting between them. The CDR3 here is CASSLEASGTDTQYF. CDR3 sequence (DNA): TGTGCCAGCAGCTTAGAGGCTAGCGGCACAGATACGCAGTATTTT.

The chain carries TRBV30 and TRBJ1-1, with 7 bases matching TRBD1. This CDR3 is 13 amino acids long. Germline lookup yields CDR1 GTSNPN and CDR2 SVGIG (reference sequence). The ends lost 3 bases at V and 7 bases at J; junction bases unmatched: 8. CDR3 amino acids: CAWRDRAGGEAFF. DNA for the CDR3: TGTGCCTGGAGAGACAGGGCGGGAGGTGAAGCTTTCTTT.

The chain couples TRBV4-3 to TRBJ2-1, with TRBD2 matching over 7 bases. Germline V lookup: CDR1 LGHNA, CDR2 YSLEER. The CDR3 contains 19 residues. The V segment lost 1 base and the J segment 2 bases; nucleotides outside the gene matches: 14. Here the CDR3 reads CASSQGSVGRERTYNEQFF. CDR3 nucleotides: TGCGCCAGCAGCCAAGGCTCTGTAGGGCGGGAGCGGACCTACAATGAGCAGTTCTTC.